Listed here are 13 T cell receptor beta chains from one sample, sequenced in a study of PD-L1 blockade in urothelial cancer. Time point meaning: peripheral blood 6 weeks after treatment start. Assay used: immunoSEQ multiplex PCR; TCRdb lists only in-frame clones, some missing. The sample holds around 93,000 clones; over 65% are singletons and the top ten take around 8.1%. The material sequenced was PBMCs, taken around atezolizumab (anti-PD-L1) treatment. These TCRs come from a man between 65 and 85 years old with urothelial cancer.

The chain carries TRBV30 and TRBJ2-7, with 7 bases that match TRBD1. CDR1 is GTSNPN and CDR2 is SVGIG in the germline V gene (reference sequence). There are 14 residues in the CDR3. J was trimmed by 5 bases and V by 2 bases; bases with no gene match: 9. The CDR3 sequence: CAWSSHRQGDEQYF. The CDR3 nucleotides are TGTGCCTGGAGTTCGCACAGGCAGGGGGACGAGCAGTACTTC.

V gene TRBV28 combines with J gene TRBJ1-1; 8 nucleotides line up with TRBD1. Trimming removed 5 bases from V and 4 bases from J; junction bases left unmatched: 9. Germline V gene lookup returns CDR1 MDHEN and CDR2 SYDVKM. The CDR3 runs to 15 residues. CDR3 coding DNA: TGTGCCAGCAGTGGTCCTCAGGGGGCGAGCACTGAAGCTTTCTTT. Amino acid sequence: CASSGPQGASTEAFF.

The rearrangement uses TRBV2 and TRBJ2-7; 8 positions match TRBD1. Germline CDR1 reads SNHLY; CDR2 reads FYNNEI. Germline trimming cut 6 bases from V and 7 bases from J; bases unmatched to any gene: 8. CDR3 length equals 13 residues. CDR3 in amino acids: CASSAGQGAEQYF. The CDR3 region has the DNA TGTGCCAGCAGCGCCGGACAGGGCGCGGAGCAGTACTTC.

This rearrangement joins TRBV7-2 to TRBJ2-2, with 8 positions matching TRBD2. Germline-derived CDR1 and CDR2 are SGHTA and FQGNSA. With V trimmed by 5 bases and J by 0 bases, 5 bases remained unmatched. The CDR3 loop spans 16 amino acids. As DNA, the CDR3 is TGTGCCAGCAGCGAGATTAGCGGGACGAACACCGGGGAGCTGTTTTTT. Translated, it gives CASSEISGTNTGELFF. The entire variable domain, with the rest obtained from reference TRBV7-2 and TRBJ2-2, is as follows: GAGVSQSPSNKVTEKGKDVELRCDPISGHTALYWYRQSLGQGLEFLIYFQGNSAPDKSGLPSDRFSAERTGGSVSTLTIQRTQQEDSAVYLCASSEISGTNTGELFFGEGSRLTVL.

The table lists this clone with a few counts. This chain joins TRBV30 and TRBJ1-1, with D unclear. The V gene lost 3 bases and the J gene lost 1 base, with 9 bases spanning the gap. This CDR3 is built from 13 residues. Germline CDR1 GTSNPN, CDR2 SVGIG (reference sequence). In DNA form, the CDR3 reads TGTGCCTGGAGAGCGACCCGGAACACTGAAGCTTTCTTT. Encoded protein: CAWRATRNTEAFF.

The CDR3 here is CASSPGLATDTQYF. CDR3 sequence (DNA): TGTGCCAGCAGCCCGGGACTTGCCACAGATACGCAGTATTTT. The chain couples TRBV4-2 to TRBJ2-3; tentatively, D is TRBD2 (6 bases). The germline V gene encodes CDR1 LGHNA and CDR2 YNFKEQ. The V gene lost 4 bases and the J gene lost 2 bases, with 10 bases spanning the gap. The CDR3 contains 14 residues.

V gene TRBV11-2 combines with J gene TRBJ2-3; the match to TRBD2 covers 14 bases. The CDR3 runs 14 residues. Germline-derived CDR1 and CDR2 are SGHAT and FQNNGV. The junction had 3 bases not matched to a gene; V was cut back by 7 bases and J by 6 bases. The CDR3 is CASMGLAGADTQYF. In DNA form, the CDR3 reads TGTGCCAGCATGGGACTAGCGGGAGCGGATACGCAGTATTTT.

By sample share, this clone is medium-sized (0.01 to 0.1%). The V gene is TRBV6-5, the J gene TRBJ1-1; the match to TRBD1 covers 7 bases. Per the germline V gene, CDR1 is MNHEY and CDR2 is SVGAGI. The J segment lost 1 base and the V segment lost 6 bases, leaving 5 bases of the junction unmatched. The CDR3 length is 14 residues. CDR3 nucleotide sequence: TGTGCCAGCAGAGACAGGGTGAGGAACACTGAAGCTTTCTTT. As protein: CASRDRVRNTEAFF.

This clone was counted only a few times. The rearrangement links TRBV6-1 to TRBJ2-5; 8 bases match TRBD1. CDR1 MNHNS and CDR2 SASEGT come from the germline V gene. V dropped 5 bases and J dropped 4; count of bases not matched to a gene: 3. The length of the CDR3 is 13 residues. CDR3 sequence reads: CASSRTGRETQYF. The CDR3 DNA follows: TGTGCCAGCAGTCGGACAGGGAGAGAGACCCAGTACTTC.

V is TRBV4-2 and J is TRBJ1-1; tentatively, D is TRBD1 (5 bases). V was pared by 0 bases and J by 3 bases, with 20 bases between. From germline, CDR1 is LGHNA and CDR2 YNFKEQ. The CDR3 has 18 amino acids. CDR3 sequence: CASSQDRAGLIRHTEAFF. CDR3 coding DNA: TGTGCCAGCAGCCAAGATCGGGCAGGGCTGATACGGCACACTGAAGCTTTCTTT.

The J gene is TRBJ2-3, the V gene TRBV4-2; a possible D gene is TRBD2 (6 bases). V was pared by 3 bases and J by 4 bases, with 8 bases between. This CDR3 is 13 amino acids long. The germline V gene encodes CDR1 LGHNA and CDR2 YNFKEQ. The CDR3, as DNA: TGTGCCAGCAGCCAGGAGGGCCCAGATACGCAGTATTTT. This gives the protein CASSQEGPDTQYF.

The chain links TRBV19 to TRBJ2-7; TRBD2 matches at 8 bases. V dropped 3 bases and J dropped 1; count of bases not matched to a gene: 5. The CDR3 runs to 15 residues. Per the germline V gene, CDR1 is LNHDA and CDR2 is SQIVND (reference sequence). Written as DNA, the CDR3 is TGTGCCAGTAGTATGAGCGGGAGCTCTTCCTACGAGCAGTACTTC. It codes for CASSMSGSSSYEQYF.

The rearrangement uses TRBV6-5 and TRBJ2-7; 9 bases agree with TRBD1. This CDR3 has 15 amino acids. Germline V gene lookup returns CDR1 MNHEY and CDR2 SVGAGI. J was trimmed by 2 bases and V by 6 bases; bases with no gene match: 8. The CDR3 bases are TGTGCCAGCAGGGAACGGGACAGGGAGACCTACGAGCAGTACTTC. This encodes CASRERDRETYEQYF.